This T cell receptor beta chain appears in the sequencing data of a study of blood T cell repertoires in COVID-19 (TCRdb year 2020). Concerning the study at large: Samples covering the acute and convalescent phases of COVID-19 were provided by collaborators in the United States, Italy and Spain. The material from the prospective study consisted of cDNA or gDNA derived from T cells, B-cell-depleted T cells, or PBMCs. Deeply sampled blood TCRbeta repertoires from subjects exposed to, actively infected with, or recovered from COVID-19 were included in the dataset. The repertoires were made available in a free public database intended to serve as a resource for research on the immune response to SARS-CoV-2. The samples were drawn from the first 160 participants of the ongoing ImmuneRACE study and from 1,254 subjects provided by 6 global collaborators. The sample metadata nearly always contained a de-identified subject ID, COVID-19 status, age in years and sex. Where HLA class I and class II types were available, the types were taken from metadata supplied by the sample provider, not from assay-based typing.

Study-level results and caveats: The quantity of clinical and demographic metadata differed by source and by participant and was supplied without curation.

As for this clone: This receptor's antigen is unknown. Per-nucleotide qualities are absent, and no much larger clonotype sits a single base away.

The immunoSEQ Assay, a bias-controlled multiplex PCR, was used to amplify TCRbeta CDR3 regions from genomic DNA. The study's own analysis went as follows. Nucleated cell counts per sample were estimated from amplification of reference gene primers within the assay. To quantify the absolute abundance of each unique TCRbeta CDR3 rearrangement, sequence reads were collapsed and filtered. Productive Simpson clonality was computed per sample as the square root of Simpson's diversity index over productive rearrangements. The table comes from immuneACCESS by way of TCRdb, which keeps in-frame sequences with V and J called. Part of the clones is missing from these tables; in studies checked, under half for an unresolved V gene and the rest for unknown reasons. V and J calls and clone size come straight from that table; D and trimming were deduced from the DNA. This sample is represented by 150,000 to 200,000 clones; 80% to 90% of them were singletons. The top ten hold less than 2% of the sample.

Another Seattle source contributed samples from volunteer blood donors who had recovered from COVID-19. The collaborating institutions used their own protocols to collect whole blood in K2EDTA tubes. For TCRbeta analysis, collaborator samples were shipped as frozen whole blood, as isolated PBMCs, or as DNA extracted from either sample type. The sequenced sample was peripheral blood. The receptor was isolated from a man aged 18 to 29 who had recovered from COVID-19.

The nucleotide sequence reads TGTGCCTGGAGTGTTCTAGAGCTCGAGCAGTACTTC. Its translation is CAWSVLELEQYF. In this chain, TRBV30 is recombined with TRBJ2-7; no confident D gene assignment can be made. The CDR3 starts with the cysteine, ends with the phenylalanine, and has 12 residues. Only CDR3 DNA remains: 36 bases, in frame from the first base. Taken from the germline V gene (reference sequence), the CDR1 and CDR2 loops are GTSNPN and SVGIG. V loses 0 bases, J loses 6 bases, and the germline ends lie 9 bases apart.